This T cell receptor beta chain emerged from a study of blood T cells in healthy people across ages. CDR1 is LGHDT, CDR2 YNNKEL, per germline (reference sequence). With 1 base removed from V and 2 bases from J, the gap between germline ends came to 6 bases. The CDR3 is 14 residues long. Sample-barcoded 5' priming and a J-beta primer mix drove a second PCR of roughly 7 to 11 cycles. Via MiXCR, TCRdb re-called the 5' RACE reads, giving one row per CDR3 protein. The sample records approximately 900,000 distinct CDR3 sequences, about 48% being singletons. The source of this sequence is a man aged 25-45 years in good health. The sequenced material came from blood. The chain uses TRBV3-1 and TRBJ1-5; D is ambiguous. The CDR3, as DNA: TGTGCCAGCAGCCAAGCTTACGGCAATCAGCCCCAGCATTTT. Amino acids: CASSQAYGNQPQHF.